The 32 T cell receptor beta chains below all came from one sample that was sequenced in a study of OX40 agonist ivuxolimab in advanced cancers. Method: immunoSEQ multiplex PCR; TCRdb's copy keeps in-frame clones and lacks some. Here the sample spans roughly 34,000 clones, 80% to 95% being singletons. The sample was CD4+ or CD8+ T cells sorted from blood, taken in a trial of the OX40 agonist ivuxolimab. These TCRs come from an adult with an advanced solid tumor such as melanoma, head and neck, liver or kidney cancer.

The chain employs TRBV6-1 and TRBJ2-3; possible D gene TRBD1, 5 bases. CDR3 length: 15 amino acids. Germline CDR1 is MNHNS and CDR2 is SASEGT. V lost 11 bases and J lost 1, with 19 bases in between. In DNA, the CDR3 is TGTGCCGTATCATCGGCAGGGTGGCGCACAGATACGCAGTATTTT. Translation: CAVSSAGWRTDTQYF.

This clone was found once. The V call is TRBV5-1, the J call TRBJ1-1, with D possibly matching TRBD1 (5 bases). The CDR3 contains 15 residues. The germline V gene encodes CDR1 SGHRS and CDR2 YFSETQ. V gave up 1 base and J gave up 2 bases, with 12 bases separating them. Here the CDR3 DNA reads TGCGCCAGCAGCTTGTTAGGGGCGGATAACACTGAAGCTTTCTTT. This gives the protein CASSLLGADNTEAFF.

In its sample, this clone was seen once. The V gene is TRBV6-1, the J gene TRBJ1-2; D possibly corresponds to TRBD1 (5 bases). The CDR3 sequence is 15 residues long. Trimming removed 2 bases at V and 1 base at J, with 11 bases between. The germline gives CDR1 MNHNS, CDR2 SASEGT. The CDR3 reads CASSERGGFNYGYTF. CDR3 nucleotides: TGTGCCAGCAGTGAACGGGGGGGTTTTAACTATGGCTACACCTTC.

The chain carries TRBV18 and TRBJ2-3, with unresolved D. Germline assignment: CDR1 KGHSH and CDR2 LQKENI. CDR3 length: 14 amino acids. The V gene lost 3 bases and the J gene lost 4 bases, with 11 bases spanning the gap. The CDR3 sequence is CASSPDPFPDTQYF. The CDR3 DNA follows: TGTGCCAGCTCACCTGATCCTTTCCCAGATACGCAGTATTTT.

The V gene is TRBV7-3, the J gene TRBJ2-1; D unresolved. This CDR3 contains 13 residues. The germline CDR1 and CDR2 sequences are SGHTA and FQGTGA. V lost 4 bases, J lost 5 bases, and 9 bases lay in between. The CDR3 DNA reads as TGTGCCAGCAGCTCCGGAGCCCACAATGAGCAGTTCTTC. Translated: CASSSGAHNEQFF.

The J gene is TRBJ2-2, the V gene TRBV29-1; no clear D gene. CDR1 is SQVTM and CDR2 is ANQGSEA in the germline V gene. The CDR3 runs 11 residues. Trimming pared 7 bases from V and 4 bases from J, leaving 7 bases between. As DNA, the CDR3 is TGCAGCGCCTCGGTCACCGGGGAGCTGTTTTTT. Amino acid sequence: CSASVTGELFF.

The chain links TRBV28 to TRBJ1-3; tentatively, D is TRBD1 (5 bases). The CDR3 runs 16 residues. The V gene lost 2 bases and the J gene lost 0 bases, with 11 bases spanning the gap. Germline V gene data show CDR1 as MDHEN and CDR2 as SYDVKM. CDR3 protein: CASSLVRDYSGNTIYF. CDR3 DNA sequence: TGTGCCAGCAGTTTAGTACGGGACTACTCTGGAAACACCATATATTTT.

The gene calls are TRBV5-5 and TRBJ1-1, with D perhaps TRBD1 (5 bases). CDR1 is SGHKS, CDR2 YYEKEE, per germline (reference sequence). V shed 0 bases and J shed 1 base, with 10 bases lying between them. The CDR3 extends over 15 amino acids. CDR3: CASSLAGQGNTEAFF. The CDR3 DNA is TGTGCCAGCAGCTTGGCGGGGCAGGGGAACACTGAAGCTTTCTTT.

The J gene is TRBJ2-5, the V gene TRBV5-8; perhaps TRBD1 as D (5 bases). Germline-derived CDR1 and CDR2 are SGHTS and YDEGEE. Trimming cost V 4 bases and J 5 bases, with 15 bases left between them. The CDR3 length is 14 residues. The CDR3 spells CASSTRTRTETQYF. CDR3 nucleotides: TGTGCCAGCAGCACCCGGACAAGAACGGAGACCCAGTACTTC.

DNA of the CDR3: TGTGCCAGCAGCTTAGGGTCTACTCTCGGGCACACCATATATTTT. Translating gives CASSLGSTLGHTIYF. The chain recombines TRBV7-9 with TRBJ1-3; D uncertain. Trimming shortened V by 1 base and J by 8 bases, and 15 bases separated the two germline ends. There are 15 residues in the CDR3. Germline values: CDR1 SEHNR, CDR2 FQNEAQ (reference sequence).

J is TRBJ2-1 and V is TRBV6-1; possible D gene TRBD2, 6 bases. The length of the CDR3 is 15 residues. Trimming removed 1 base at V and 0 bases at J, with 7 bases between. CDR1 and CDR2 from the germline V gene are MNHNS and SASEGT. For the CDR3, the DNA is TGTGCCAGCAGTGAAGAGGAGGGCTCCTACAATGAGCAGTTCTTC. It is translated as CASSEEEGSYNEQFF.

The rearrangement uses TRBV2 and TRBJ1-4; D ambiguous. The CDR3 has 15 amino acids. V lost 4 bases to trimming and J lost 3 bases, with 12 bases between them. Germline V CDR1 and CDR2: SNHLY, FYNNEI. The CDR3 sequence is CASSAPEGANEKLFF. The CDR3 region has the DNA TGTGCCAGCAGTGCCCCGGAGGGTGCTAATGAAAAACTGTTTTTT. The whole variable domain, remainder taken from reference TRBV2 and TRBJ1-4, is EPEVTQTPSHQVTQMGQEVILRCVPISNHLYFYWYRQILGQKVEFLVSFYNNEISEKSEIFDDQFSVERPDGSNFTLKIRSTKLEDSAMYFCASSAPEGANEKLFFGSGTQLSVL.

This chain joins TRBV6-1 and TRBJ1-2, with TRBD1 matching 8 bases. With V trimmed by 5 bases and J by 2 bases, 1 base remained unmatched. Germline V CDR1 and CDR2: MNHNS, SASEGT. This CDR3 is 13 amino acids long. The DNA for the CDR3 is TGTGCCAGCAGTCGGGACAGGAACTATGGCTACACCTTC. Translating gives CASSRDRNYGYTF.

V and J are TRBV7-2 and TRBJ1-5; a weak D match, TRBD1 (6 bases). The CDR3 contains 15 residues. Germline V gene sequence: CDR1 SGHTA, CDR2 FQGNSA. Trimming took off 4 bases at V and 4 bases at J, with 14 bases between the two ends. This CDR3 is CASSSDRGPNQPQHF. CDR3 DNA sequence: TGTGCCAGCAGCTCAGATCGGGGGCCGAATCAGCCCCAGCATTTT.

V and J are TRBV7-8 and TRBJ2-2; D is unresolved. The CDR3 contains 13 residues. Trimming removed 1 base from V and 4 bases from J, with 4 bases in between. From germline, CDR1 is SGHVS and CDR2 FQNEAQ. The CDR3 sequence is CASSLGFTGELFF. CDR3 coding DNA: TGTGCCAGCAGCTTAGGGTTCACCGGGGAGCTGTTTTTT.

In this sample, this clone turned up a few times. The V gene is TRBV2, the J gene TRBJ1-6; 10 bases line up with TRBD1. The CDR3 has 15 residues. J was trimmed by 5 bases and V by 8 bases; bases with no gene match: 6. The V gene's germline CDR1 is SNHLY and CDR2 FYNNEI. The CDR3 region is CASHAGTGDNSPLHF. The CDR3, as DNA: TGTGCCAGCCACGCCGGGACAGGGGATAATTCACCCCTCCACTTT.

The rearrangement joins TRBV19 to TRBJ2-4; possible D gene TRBD1, 6 bases. The CDR3 sequence is 15 residues long. V was shortened by 6 bases and J by 8 bases, with 20 bases between the two germline ends. Germline V gene lookup returns CDR1 LNHDA and CDR2 SQIVND (reference sequence). CDR3 amino acids: CASRNQGTREDIQYF. CDR3 bases: TGTGCCAGTAGAAATCAAGGGACACGAGAAGACATTCAGTACTTC.

This chain connects TRBV10-3 to TRBJ2-1, with unresolved D. V lost 11 bases, J lost 1 base, and 12 bases lay in between. Germline V gene lookup returns CDR1 ENHRY and CDR2 SYGVKD. This CDR3 has 13 amino acids. CDR3 sequence reads: CASMTGSYNEQFF. CDR3 in DNA: TGTGCCTCGATGACGGGTTCCTACAATGAGCAGTTCTTC.

The chain links TRBV7-2 to TRBJ2-7; D may be TRBD1 (7 bases). Germline V CDR1 and CDR2: SGHTA, FQGNSA. The V end was cut by 4 bases, the J end by 7 bases, with 14 bases between. This CDR3 spans 13 amino acids. CDR3 in DNA: TGTGCCAGCAGCTCACAACAGGGGAGGGAGCAGTACTTC. This sequence encodes CASSSQQGREQYF. Full variable domain (remainder filled in from reference TRBV7-2 and TRBJ2-7): GAGVSQSPSNKVTEKGKDVELRCDPISGHTALYWYRQSLGQGLEFLIYFQGNSAPDKSGLPSDRFSAERTGGSVSTLTIQRTQQEDSAVYLCASSSQQGREQYFGPGTRLTVT.

The chain couples TRBV18 to TRBJ2-2, with 7 bases lining up with TRBD2. The germline gives CDR1 KGHSH, CDR2 LQKENI. The CDR3 runs 14 residues. Trimming cost V 3 bases and J 4 bases; bases outside gene matches: 2. This CDR3 is CASSPPGGTGELFF. In DNA form, the CDR3 reads TGTGCCAGCTCACCCCCGGGGGGCACCGGGGAGCTGTTTTTT.

The J gene is TRBJ2-3, the V gene TRBV27, with 9 bases lining up with TRBD2. The CDR3 has 18 residues. From germline, CDR1 is MNHEY and CDR2 SMNVEV (reference sequence). V lost 6 bases to trimming and J lost 3 bases; unmatched junction nucleotides: 16. The CDR3 spells CASSPTQGLAGDTDTQYF. In DNA form, the CDR3 reads TGTGCCAGCAGCCCAACTCAGGGGTTAGCGGGGGATACAGATACGCAGTATTTT.

The count of this clone is one. This chain links TRBV5-1 with TRBJ2-5; weak D call: TRBD2 (5 bases). Germline loops: CDR1 SGHRS, CDR2 YFSETQ. The CDR3 has 15 residues. The ends were cut back, 0 bases at V and 0 bases at J, with 9 bases in the middle. In nucleotides, the CDR3 is TGCGCCAGCAGCTTGGTTGTCGGGAACCAAGAGACCCAGTACTTC. Protein sequence: CASSLVVGNQETQYF.

The rearrangement links TRBV5-1 to TRBJ2-7; D remains ambiguous. Between the trimmed V and J ends, which lost 3 bases and 4 bases, there was a span of 17 bases. Germline V gives CDR1 SGHRS, CDR2 YFSETQ. The CDR3 covers 15 residues. The CDR3: CASSSLGSLHYEQYF. CDR3 nucleotides: TGCGCCAGCAGCTCGTTGGGTTCACTCCATTACGAGCAGTACTTC. The full variable domain, its missing parts supplied by reference TRBV5-1 and TRBJ2-7, is KAGVTQTPRYLIKTRGQQVTLSCSPISGHRSVSWYQQTPGQGLQFLFEYFSETQRNKGNFPGRFSGRQFSNSRSEMNVSTLELGDSALYLCASSSLGSLHYEQYFGPGTRLTVT.

The genes are TRBV9 and TRBJ1-1; 7 nucleotides align to TRBD1. The CDR3 runs to 16 residues. Germline V CDR1 and CDR2: SGDLS, YYNGEE. Trimming took 4 bases from V and 3 from J; bases not matched to a gene: 12. The CDR3 DNA is TGTGCCAGCAGCAGCGGGGAGGGGGCGCCGGACACTGAAGCTTTCTTT. Amino acid sequence: CASSSGEGAPDTEAFF.

This clone was seen a single time. This sequence joins TRBV7-8 and TRBJ1-3; perhaps TRBD1 as D (5 bases). This CDR3 has 17 residues. The germline V gene has CDR1 SGHVS and CDR2 FQNEAQ. Trimming stripped 2 bases from V and 0 bases from J, with 14 bases between. The CDR3 reads CASSLIPTVPSGNTIYF. In DNA form, the CDR3 reads TGTGCCAGCAGCTTAATACCGACAGTCCCCTCTGGAAACACCATATATTTT.

The chain carries TRBV5-6 and TRBJ1-2, with TRBD1 matching 8 bases. The CDR3 has 14 residues. Per germline, CDR1 SGHDT and CDR2 YYEEEE. V lost 4 bases and J lost 4; bases outside the gene matches: 6. The CDR3 is CASSPTGDFYGYTF. The CDR3, as DNA: TGTGCCAGCAGCCCGACAGGGGACTTCTATGGCTACACCTTC.

The chain uses TRBV6-1 and TRBJ1-1; D perhaps matches TRBD1 (5 bases). This CDR3 is 16 amino acids long. Germline CDR1 reads MNHNS; CDR2 reads SASEGT. Trimming took off 4 bases at V and 0 bases at J, with 15 bases between the two ends. The CDR3 protein is CASSAPRQGMNTEAFF. The CDR3, as DNA: TGTGCCAGCAGTGCCCCCCGGCAGGGAATGAACACTGAAGCTTTCTTT.

This chain links TRBV19 with TRBJ1-3; a weak D match, TRBD1 (6 bases). CDR3 length: 16 amino acids. V lost 5 bases, J lost 0 bases, and 14 bases lay in between. The germline V gene encodes CDR1 LNHDA and CDR2 SQIVND (reference sequence). CDR3 bases: TGTGCCAGTAGTCCCCGGACAGCCACCTCTGGAAACACCATATATTTT. Amino acid sequence: CASSPRTATSGNTIYF.

The rearrangement joins TRBV30 to TRBJ1-6; D is uncertain. The ends were cut back, 4 bases at V and 0 bases at J, with 10 bases in the middle. The CDR3 is 15 amino acids. Germline CDR1 and CDR2: GTSNPN and SVGIG (reference sequence). The CDR3 sequence: CAWKDRSSYNSPLHF. DNA for the CDR3: TGTGCCTGGAAGGATCGGAGCTCCTATAATTCACCCCTCCACTTT.

The V gene is TRBV10-3, the J gene TRBJ2-2; unclear D gene. CDR1 is ENHRY, CDR2 SYGVKD, per germline. The CDR3 runs 15 residues. Trimming took 1 base from V and 6 from J, leaving 12 bases between them. CDR3 DNA: TGTGCCATCAGTGAGTTCGTCGGCGGCCCCGGGGAGCTGTTTTTT. Its protein product is CAISEFVGGPGELFF.

The gene calls are TRBV28 and TRBJ1-5, with TRBD1 as a possible D gene (5 bases). CDR1 MDHEN and CDR2 SYDVKM come from the germline V gene. CDR3 length: 13 residues. Trimming removed 2 bases at V and 7 bases at J, with 9 bases between. CDR3 in DNA: TGTGCCAGCAGTTTAAGTGGGGGGCAGCCCCAGCATTTT. It is translated as CASSLSGGQPQHF.

The chain has TRBV30 and TRBJ1-4; 10 bases are shared with TRBD1. V lost 2 bases, J lost 0 bases, and 6 bases stayed unmatched. Germline V gene sequence: CDR1 GTSNPN, CDR2 SVGIG (reference sequence). This CDR3 contains 17 residues. In nucleotides, the CDR3 is TGTGCCTGGAGTCCGGGACAGGGGACTGCAACTAATGAAAAACTGTTTTTT. It translates to CAWSPGQGTATNEKLFF.